Listed here is a single T cell receptor (beta chain). TCRdb's copy holds only in-frame clones and misses some; the assay was immunoSEQ multiplex PCR. The sample shows 85,000 to 95,000 clones, roughly 82% of them seen only once. This specimen belongs to a study of control samples from healthy donors and cancer patients. The V gene's germline CDR1 is SGHNT and CDR2 YENEEA. J lost 4 bases, V lost 1 base, and 5 bases had no gene match. This CDR3 has 15 residues. The TCR originated in a woman aged 55-75 years in good health. The chain couples TRBV11-3 to TRBJ1-1; 8 bases align to TRBD1. Sequenced sample: blood. The CDR3 loop is CASSLGQGAGTEAFF. The CDR3 bases are TGTGCCAGCAGCTTAGGTCAGGGGGCAGGCACTGAAGCTTTCTTT.